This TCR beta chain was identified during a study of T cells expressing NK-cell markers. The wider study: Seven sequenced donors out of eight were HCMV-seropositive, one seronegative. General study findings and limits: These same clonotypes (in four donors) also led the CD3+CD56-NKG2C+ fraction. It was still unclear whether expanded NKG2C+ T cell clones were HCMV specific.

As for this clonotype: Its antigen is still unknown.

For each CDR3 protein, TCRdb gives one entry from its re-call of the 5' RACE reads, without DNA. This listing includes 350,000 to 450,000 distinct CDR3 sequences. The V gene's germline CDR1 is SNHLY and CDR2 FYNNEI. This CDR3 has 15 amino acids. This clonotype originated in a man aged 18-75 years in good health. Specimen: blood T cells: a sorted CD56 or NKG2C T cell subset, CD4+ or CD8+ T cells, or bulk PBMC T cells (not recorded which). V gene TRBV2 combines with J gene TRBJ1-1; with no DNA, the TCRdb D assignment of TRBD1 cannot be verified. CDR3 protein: CASHDRGGMNTEAFF. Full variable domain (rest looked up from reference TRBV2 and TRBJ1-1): EPEVTQTPSHQVTQMGQEVILRCVPISNHLYFYWYRQILGQKVEFLVSFYNNEISEKSEIFDDQFSVERPDGSNFTLKIRSTKLEDSAMYFCASHDRGGMNTEAFFGQGTRLTVV.